This TCR beta chain derives from a study of T cells in localized non-small cell lung cancer. Worth noting for this clone: Its target is unknown.

V lost 7 bases, J lost 5 bases, and 11 bases lay in between. The CDR3 runs 12 residues. Germline CDR1 is MNHEY and CDR2 is SVGAGI. General study results and limits: Longer overall survival accompanied higher blood T cell density. The greatest T cell clonality was found in uninvolved adjacent lung (higher than in tumor). Out of the top 100 tumor clones, a median around 50 were seen in adjacent lung.

Method: immunoSEQ multiplex PCR; TCRdb's copy keeps in-frame clones and lacks some. The sample lists tens of thousands of clones, around three quarters seen once, with less than 20% in the top ten. The sequence was obtained from a man aged 40 to 69 with stage I squamous cell lung carcinoma. The material was peripheral blood, obtained before any cancer treatment. This chain links TRBV6-5 with TRBJ2-5; D is possibly TRBD2 (5 bases). For the CDR3, the DNA is TGTGCCAGCACCGGGCGCGGGGAGACCCAGTACTTC. It yields the protein CASTGRGETQYF.